The 26 T cell receptor beta chains listed next were all sequenced from one sample in a study of graft-versus-host responses after intestinal transplantation. No antigen is known for these receptors. Here immunoSEQ multiplex PCR was the method, and the copy in TCRdb shows in-frame clones only, minus some. The profile shows approximately 70,000 clones, 70% to 90% of them singletons. The source material was unstimulated CD8+ T cells sorted from spleen or lymph node cells, sampled before intestinal transplant. The source is a human donor who received an intestinal transplant.

The chain couples TRBV29-1 to TRBJ2-7; D may be TRBD1 (6 bases). CDR3 length: 13 amino acids. Trimming shortened V by 7 bases and J by 2 bases, and 15 bases separated the two germline ends. The germline gives CDR1 SQVTM, CDR2 ANQGSEA. The CDR3 reads CSAAQGGTYEQYF. The CDR3 nucleotides are TGCAGCGCCGCACAGGGTGGGACCTACGAGCAGTACTTC.

This clone was detected a few times. The junction shows a germline mismatch at one end, possibly a read error. Distinct nucleotide sequences in the sample also encode this CDR3. The chain carries TRBV4-1 and TRBJ2-3; D call uncertain. The length of the CDR3 is 14 residues. CDR1 and CDR2 from the germline V gene are MGHRA and YSYEKL. In DNA, the CDR3 is TGTGCCAGCAGCCAAGAGGCCGACACAGATACGCAGTATTTT. Its protein product is CASSQEADTDTQYF.

In nucleotides, the CDR3 is TGCGCCAGCAGCTTGGACTTCTACGAGCAGTACTTC. Translation: CASSLDFYEQYF. This chain connects TRBV5-1 to TRBJ2-7; D ambiguous. CDR3 size: 12 residues. Per germline, CDR1 SGHRS and CDR2 YFSETQ. Trimming pared 0 bases from V and 3 bases from J, leaving 4 bases between. Full variable domain (missing parts from reference TRBV5-1 and TRBJ2-7): KAGVTQTPRYLIKTRGQQVTLSCSPISGHRSVSWYQQTPGQGLQFLFEYFSETQRNKGNFPGRFSGRQFSNSRSEMNVSTLELGDSALYLCASSLDFYEQYFGPGTRLTVT.

CDR3 DNA sequence: TGTGCCAGCAGCCCTAGGACAGGGGCAAGCCGCGGGAACACCATATATTTT. Protein: CASSPRTGASRGNTIYF. The chain links TRBV7-9 to TRBJ1-3; 9 nucleotides align to TRBD1. This CDR3 has 17 amino acids. Germline V gives CDR1 SEHNR, CDR2 FQNEAQ (reference sequence). V lost 5 bases, J lost 7 bases, and 15 bases stayed unmatched.

This chain joins TRBV7-9 and TRBJ1-5; no firm D call. CDR1 and CDR2 from the germline V gene are SEHNR and FQNEAQ (reference sequence). Trimming cost V 5 bases and J 9 bases, with 14 bases left between them. This CDR3 contains 13 residues. In DNA form, the CDR3 reads TGTGCCAGCAGCCCCCTTATAGGAGGGCCCCAGCATTTT. Its translation: CASSPLIGGPQHF.

The chain couples TRBV6-1 to TRBJ1-2; no reliable D call. CDR3 length equals 14 residues. Germline assignment: CDR1 MNHNS and CDR2 SASEGT. The V and J ends lost 2 bases and 4 bases respectively, with 11 bases between them. The CDR3 nucleotides are TGTGCCAGCAGTGAACAACTCTTTCCCTATGGCTACACCTTC. Protein product: CASSEQLFPYGYTF.

The rearrangement links TRBV10-3 to TRBJ2-1; 9 bases map to TRBD2. Trimming took 6 bases from V and 2 from J; bases not matched to a gene: 8. Germline lookup yields CDR1 ENHRY and CDR2 SYGVKD. This CDR3 is 16 amino acids long. CDR3 nucleotides: TGTGCCATCAGCCGCCTAGCGGGAAGGACCTACAATGAGCAGTTCTTC. Amino acid sequence: CAISRLAGRTYNEQFF.

This clone was seen a few times. The chain couples TRBV30 to TRBJ1-5, with D uncertain. Trimming left V 2 bases short and J 7 bases short, with 15 bases between. The CDR3 is 14 amino acids. The germline CDR1 and CDR2 sequences are GTSNPN and SVGIG (reference sequence). The CDR3 region is CAWSRGPAGQPQHF. The CDR3 DNA sequence: TGTGCCTGGAGTAGAGGGCCCGCAGGCCAGCCCCAGCATTTT.

This clone was seen a handful of times. CDR3 region: CAIRSPGWLGYTF. The CDR3 DNA follows: TGTGCCATCAGGAGTCCGGGATGGCTTGGCTACACCTTC. The rearrangement uses TRBV10-3 and TRBJ1-2; D ambiguous. Germline CDR1 is ENHRY and CDR2 is SYGVKD. This CDR3 comprises 13 residues. Trimming removed 6 bases at V and 7 bases at J, with 15 bases between.

The chain recombines TRBV9 with TRBJ2-7, with TRBD2 matching 15 bases. The ends lost 3 bases at V and 2 bases at J; junction bases unmatched: 12. Germline V gene data show CDR1 as SGDLS and CDR2 as YYNGEE. The CDR3 runs to 19 residues. CDR3 amino acids: CASSARPQGLAGGPYEQYF. CDR3 bases: TGTGCCAGCAGCGCCCGACCCCAGGGACTAGCGGGGGGACCCTACGAGCAGTACTTC.

The V call is TRBV29-1, the J call TRBJ2-7; 10 positions match TRBD2. The CDR3 covers 16 residues. Losses at the gene ends were 1 base for V and 6 bases for J; bases not matched to a gene: 12. Germline lookup yields CDR1 SQVTM and CDR2 ANQGSEA. CDR3 sequence: CSVEGLAGAFWGEQYF. The CDR3 DNA reads TGCAGCGTTGAAGGGCTAGCGGGAGCGTTTTGGGGCGAGCAGTACTTC.

V and J are TRBV27 and TRBJ1-2; 9 nucleotides line up with TRBD1. J gave up 2 bases and V 0 bases, and 10 bases lay outside the gene matches. This CDR3 region has 18 residues. CDR1 and CDR2 from the germline V gene are MNHEY and SMNVEV (reference sequence). CDR3 in amino acids: CASSLSGQGPSINYGYTF. The CDR3 bases are TGTGCCAGCAGTTTATCTGGACAGGGGCCGTCGATAAACTATGGCTACACCTTC.

This chain joins TRBV6-6 and TRBJ1-3; unclear D gene. V was shortened by 5 bases and J by 0 bases, with 11 bases between the two germline ends. This CDR3 contains 15 residues. Germline CDR1 MNHNY, CDR2 SVGAGI (reference sequence). The CDR3 DNA reads TGTGCCAGCAGTATCTCGGCGGACTCTGGAAACACCATATATTTT. It codes for CASSISADSGNTIYF.

The chain combines TRBV28 with TRBJ2-1; 12 positions agree with TRBD2. The germline gives CDR1 MDHEN, CDR2 SYDVKM. J gave up 9 bases and V 6 bases, and 15 bases lay outside the gene matches. The CDR3 is 17 residues long. For the CDR3, the DNA is TGTGCCAGCAGCTCGACCTTAAGACTAGCGGGAGTCGGTGAGCAGTTCTTC. Encoded protein: CASSSTLRLAGVGEQFF. The full variable domain, with the rest looked up from reference TRBV28 and TRBJ2-1, is DVKVTQSSRYLVKRTGEKVFLECVQDMDHENMFWYRQDPGLGLRLIYFSYDVKMKEKGDIPEGYSVSREKKERFSLILESASTNQTSMYLCASSSTLRLAGVGEQFFGPGTRLTVL.

The gene calls are TRBV27 and TRBJ1-1; D perhaps matches TRBD1 (5 bases). Trimming removed 5 bases at V and 1 base at J, with 14 bases between. CDR3 length: 15 residues. Germline CDR1 MNHEY, CDR2 SMNVEV (reference sequence). Here the CDR3 reads CASSPTVFANTEAFF. CDR3 bases: TGTGCCAGCAGTCCGACAGTTTTTGCGAACACTGAAGCTTTCTTT.

The chain recombines TRBV4-1 with TRBJ2-1; 11 positions agree with TRBD2. The CDR3 consists of 16 residues. Germline V lookup: CDR1 MGHRA, CDR2 YSYEKL. Trimming at V came to 4 bases and at J to 9 bases, leaving 11 bases not matched to a gene. In nucleotides, the CDR3 is TGCGCCAGCAGCCTATTAGCGGGGGGGTCCCTGAGTGAGCAGTTCTTC. The encoded protein is CASSLLAGGSLSEQFF.

As to this clone: This specimen includes other DNA sequences encoding the same CDR3. CDR3 in DNA: TGTGCCAGCAGCTTGTCCGGAGATACGCAGTATTTT. This encodes CASSLSGDTQYF. The chain employs TRBV5-6 and TRBJ2-3; D call uncertain. V shed 1 base and J shed 5 bases, with 5 bases lying between them. Germline CDR1 reads SGHDT; CDR2 reads YYEEEE. The CDR3 loop spans 12 amino acids.

The rearrangement uses TRBV7-9 and TRBJ2-7, with a possible D match to TRBD1 (6 bases). The CDR3 runs to 14 residues. The germline CDR1 and CDR2 sequences are SEHNR and FQNEAQ (reference sequence). V lost 1 base, J lost 3 bases, and 10 bases lay in between. The CDR3 sequence is CASSLEQGLYEQYF. Here the CDR3 DNA reads TGTGCCAGCAGCTTAGAGCAGGGGCTCTACGAGCAGTACTTC.

The V and J genes are TRBV2 and TRBJ1-2; D uncertain. Looked up from germline, CDR1 is SNHLY and CDR2 is FYNNEI. Deletions cut 1 base from V and 2 bases from J, with 8 bases between. The CDR3 covers 14 residues. The CDR3 spells CASSEVGQNYGYTF. The DNA for the CDR3 is TGTGCCAGCAGTGAAGTGGGCCAGAACTATGGCTACACCTTC.

The CDR3 nucleotides are TGTGCCAGCAGCTTAGGAGGCGGGAGCTATGAGCAGTTCTTC. It is translated as CASSLGGGSYEQFF. V is TRBV7-6 and J is TRBJ2-1, with 7 bases that match TRBD2. The germline V gene has CDR1 SGHVS and CDR2 FNYEAQ. With 1 base clipped from V and 8 bases from J, the junction kept 5 bases outside the gene matches. This CDR3 is built from 14 residues.

This chain connects TRBV15 to TRBJ2-1, with TRBD1 identical over 7 bases. This CDR3 is 15 amino acids long. J was trimmed by 2 bases and V by 5 bases; bases with no gene match: 6. Germline-derived CDR1 and CDR2 are LNHNV and YYDKDF (reference sequence). The CDR3 protein is CATSLDRATYNEQFF. The CDR3 bases are TGTGCCACCAGCTTAGACAGGGCCACCTACAATGAGCAGTTCTTC.

The V call is TRBV5-1, the J call TRBJ2-5; TRBD1 is a possible D gene (6 bases). With 4 bases removed from V and 5 bases from J, the gap between germline ends came to 18 bases. The CDR3 runs to 15 residues. Germline V lookup: CDR1 SGHRS, CDR2 YFSETQ. The CDR3 DNA follows: TGCGCCAGCAGCACCGGGACAAGGAATTGGGAGACCCAGTACTTC. Amino acids: CASSTGTRNWETQYF. Based on the CDR3 plus reference TRBV5-1 and TRBJ2-5, the full variable domain is KAGVTQTPRYLIKTRGQQVTLSCSPISGHRSVSWYQQTPGQGLQFLFEYFSETQRNKGNFPGRFSGRQFSNSRSEMNVSTLELGDSALYLCASSTGTRNWETQYFGPGTRLLVL.

V gene TRBV18 combines with J gene TRBJ1-5, with 7 bases that match TRBD1. Germline CDR1 is KGHSH and CDR2 is LQKENI. After removal of 4 bases from V and 1 base from J, the junction contained 4 bases not matched to a gene. The CDR3 has 15 residues. The DNA for the CDR3 is TGTGCCAGCTCACAATACAGGGGAAGCAATCAGCCCCAGCATTTT. It yields the protein CASSQYRGSNQPQHF.

J is TRBJ1-5 and V is TRBV19; possibly TRBD1 for D (5 bases). V lost 7 bases, J lost 4 bases, and 11 bases lay in between. CDR1 LNHDA and CDR2 SQIVND come from the germline V gene (reference sequence). This CDR3 spans 13 amino acids. DNA for the CDR3: TGTGCCAGTAATTGGGGGGGGAATCAGCCCCAGCATTTT. Its translation: CASNWGGNQPQHF.

J is TRBJ2-7 and V is TRBV10-1; TRBD2 agrees at 7 bases. The V gene end was trimmed by 3 bases and the J gene end by 4 bases; junction bases not matched to a gene: 9. Germline CDR1 WNHNN, CDR2 SYGVQD (reference sequence). The CDR3 extends over 15 amino acids. Here the CDR3 DNA reads TGCGCCAGCAGTGAAGGGCGGGAGAGTTTATACGAGCAGTACTTC. Translating it yields CASSEGRESLYEQYF.

The chain uses TRBV2 and TRBJ2-5; the match to TRBD1 covers 9 bases. TRBJ2-7 explains the end of the DNA better; the J call may be wrong. The length of the CDR3 is 14 residues. Germline assignment: CDR1 SNHLY and CDR2 FYNNEI. This chain's CDR3 is CASSKTGGIDEQYF. For the CDR3, the DNA is TGTGCCAGCAGTAAGACAGGGGGGATCGACGAGCAGTACTTC.